This T cell receptor beta chain originates from a study of T cell responses to AZD1222 COVID-19 vaccine. Study findings and constraints: The reported proportion of spike-specific TCRs targeting unmutated variant regions was nearly half. Spike-specific TCR breadth and depth rose after two AZD1222 doses.

The method was immunoSEQ multiplex PCR; TCRdb's version includes in-frame clones alone and lacks a portion of them. This repertoire shows about 180,000 clones, approximately 91% found once; its top ten account for 1.5% to 2%. This CDR3 contains 14 residues. The germline gives CDR1 MNHEY, CDR2 SVGAGI. Trimming shortened V by 3 bases and J by 5 bases, and 13 bases separated the two germline ends. In its sample, this clone was seen once. What it recognizes is unknown. The chain has TRBV6-5 and TRBJ1-1; no reliable D call. The clonotype originates from an adult in good health. The specimen comprised peripheral blood, sampled on day 0 of AZD1222 vaccination. The CDR3, as DNA: TGTGCCAGCAGTTATATGGCAATGGGGACTGAAGCTTTCTTT. It codes for CASSYMAMGTEAFF.